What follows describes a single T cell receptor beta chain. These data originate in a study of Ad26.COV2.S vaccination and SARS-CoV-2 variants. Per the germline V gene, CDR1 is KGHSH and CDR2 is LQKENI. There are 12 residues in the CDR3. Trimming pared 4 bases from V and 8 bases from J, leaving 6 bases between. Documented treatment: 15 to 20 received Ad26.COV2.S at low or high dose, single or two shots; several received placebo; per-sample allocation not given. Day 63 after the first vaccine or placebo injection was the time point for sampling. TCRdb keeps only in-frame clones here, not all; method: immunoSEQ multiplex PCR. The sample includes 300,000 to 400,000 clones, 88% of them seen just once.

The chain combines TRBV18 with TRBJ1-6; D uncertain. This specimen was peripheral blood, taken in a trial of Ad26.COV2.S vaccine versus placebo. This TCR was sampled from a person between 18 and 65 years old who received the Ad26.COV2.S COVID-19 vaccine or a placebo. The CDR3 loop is CASSRQDSPLHF. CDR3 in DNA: TGTGCCAGCTCACGCCAGGATTCACCCCTCCACTTT.